The present TCR beta chain was sequenced within a study of cytomegalovirus exposure and HLA in healthy donors. For the study at large: An early data release held 70 million to 90 million unique TCRs from HLA-typed donors. Study-wide findings and caveats: Per published reports, the classifier diagnosed cytomegalovirus status with high specificity and sensitivity.

The V gene's germline CDR1 is MNHEY and CDR2 SMNVEV (reference sequence). The CDR3 is 15 residues long. The ends were cut back, 1 base at V and 0 bases at J, with 10 bases in the middle. In the PCR, 60 Vbeta and 13 Jbeta primers were used. The repertoire was sequenced with immunoSEQ multiplex PCR; TCRdb's copy has only in-frame clones and lacks some. Among under 200,000 clones listed, roughly 77% were seen once. Of note for this clone: What it binds is unknown.

The source of this sequence is a young woman in good health and CMV-seronegative. The sequenced sample was PBMCs. The J gene is TRBJ2-7, the V gene TRBV27, with D tentatively TRBD1 (6 bases). CDR3 amino acids: CASSLYQGSSYEQYF. The CDR3 nucleotides are TGTGCCAGCAGTTTATACCAGGGGAGCTCCTACGAGCAGTACTTC.